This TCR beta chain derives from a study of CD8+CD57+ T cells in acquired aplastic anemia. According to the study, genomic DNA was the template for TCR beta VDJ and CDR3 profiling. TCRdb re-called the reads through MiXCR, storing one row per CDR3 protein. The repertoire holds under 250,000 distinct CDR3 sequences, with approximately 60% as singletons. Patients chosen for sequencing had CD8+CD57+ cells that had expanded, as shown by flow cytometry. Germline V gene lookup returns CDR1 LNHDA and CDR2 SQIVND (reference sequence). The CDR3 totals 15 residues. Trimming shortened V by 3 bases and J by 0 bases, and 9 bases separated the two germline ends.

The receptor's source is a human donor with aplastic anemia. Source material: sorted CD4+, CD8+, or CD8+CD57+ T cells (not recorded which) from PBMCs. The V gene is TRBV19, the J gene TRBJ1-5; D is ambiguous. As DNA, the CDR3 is TGTGCCAGTAGTATGCTGGGGAATAGCAATCAGCCCCAGCATTTT. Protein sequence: CASSMLGNSNQPQHF.